The T cell receptor beta chain under discussion was sequenced for a study of cytomegalovirus exposure and HLA in healthy donors. The study, taken as a whole, reports: Researchers reported in a later analysis that a missense DCLRE1C variant was tied to TCR beta V- and J-gene trimming. A later analysis showed HLA-associated TCR beta chains outstripping equally common others in clonal expansion. A few chains tied to CMV proved CMV antigen-specific in vitro.

V was pared by 3 bases and J by 8 bases, with 19 bases between. The CDR3 extends over 16 amino acids. Germline loops: CDR1 KGHSH, CDR2 LQKENI. Note on this clone: Its antigen is not known.

A multiplex PCR was run with 60 Vbeta primers and 13 Jbeta primers. Clones were sequenced by immunoSEQ multiplex PCR, and TCRdb holds only the in-frame ones, with some missing. The sample lists under 250,000 clones, around four fifths seen once, with 3% to 4.5% in the top ten. Healthy individuals who donated bone marrow served as the donors. V is TRBV18 and J is TRBJ1-4; tentatively, D is TRBD1 (5 bases). The source material was PBMCs. This receptor was identified in a male donor in good health and CMV-seronegative. DNA of the CDR3: TGTGCCAGCTCACCCCCACGGGTAGGGGTGGGCGAAAAACTGTTTTTT. The encoded protein is CASSPPRVGVGEKLFF.